This T cell receptor beta chain was profiled in a study of blood T cell repertoires in COVID-19. Turning to the study itself: Acute and convalescent COVID-19 specimens originated in the United States, Italy and Spain. PBMCs, B-cell-depleted T cells, or T cells provided the cDNA or gDNA that made up the material.

Original processing notes: Amplification from reference gene primers served as the basis for estimated nucleated cell counts. The method was immunoSEQ multiplex PCR; TCRdb's version includes in-frame clones alone and lacks a portion of them. V, J and clone size are taken as reported in that table, and D and trimming were inferred from the DNA itself. This sample has about 30,000 clones; over 70% occur once, and the top ten carry about 14%. This clone appeared once. The V gene lost 1 base and the J gene lost 8 bases, with 6 bases spanning the gap. The length of the CDR3 is 13 residues. Germline V CDR1 and CDR2: MNHEY, SMNVEV (reference sequence).

This TCR derives from a man in his fifties or sixties with active COVID-19. Material: peripheral blood. The V and J genes are TRBV27 and TRBJ1-6, with no clear D. CDR3 bases: TGTGCCAGCAGTTTATTCCCGGATTCACCCCTCCACTTT. Amino acid sequence: CASSLFPDSPLHF.